Below, 16 T cell receptor beta chains from the same sample are listed, as sequenced in a study of pediatric ulcerative colitis. During colonoscopy, one to two rectal pinch biopsies were collected. Profiled with immunoSEQ multiplex PCR; TCRdb holds only in-frame clones, not every one. The sample consists of under 20,000 clones, less than 80% of them appearing once. Sequencing was performed on gut tissue. The receptors derive from a girl between 5 and 17 years old with moderate ulcerative colitis.

The chain has TRBV10-3 and TRBJ1-2; D is possibly TRBD1 (5 bases). Between the trimmed V and J ends, which lost 10 bases and 2 bases, there was a span of 17 bases. Germline V lookup: CDR1 ENHRY, CDR2 SYGVKD. The CDR3 consists of 14 residues. The CDR3 DNA follows: TGTGCCACCGGGGACTTGACAGTAAACTATGGCTACACCTTC. Translation gives CATGDLTVNYGYTF.

The CDR3 loop is CASSQDRQGIYGYTF. For the CDR3, the DNA is TGTGCCAGCAGCCAAGATAGACAGGGGATCTATGGCTACACCTTC. The chain is built from TRBV4-2 and TRBJ1-2, with 8 bases fitting TRBD1. Germline V gene sequence: CDR1 LGHNA, CDR2 YNFKEQ. This CDR3 is 15 amino acids long. Trimming took 0 bases from V and 4 from J; bases not matched to a gene: 4.

This chain connects TRBV18 to TRBJ1-1, with 7 bases that match TRBD1. The CDR3 is 13 residues long. J was trimmed by 10 bases and V by 2 bases; bases with no gene match: 7. Germline CDR1 is KGHSH and CDR2 is LQKENI. The CDR3 sequence is CASSPDRAFLAFF. CDR3 nucleotide sequence: TGTGCCAGCTCACCAGACAGGGCTTTTCTAGCTTTCTTT.

V is TRBV5-1 and J is TRBJ2-3; unclear D gene. Germline V CDR1 and CDR2: SGHRS, YFSETQ. This CDR3 has 12 residues. The V gene lost 2 bases and the J gene lost 2 bases, with 3 bases spanning the gap. CDR3 bases: TGCGCCAGCAGCTTTGACACAGATACGCAGTATTTT. Protein product: CASSFDTDTQYF. The full variable domain, rest sourced from reference TRBV5-1 and TRBJ2-3, is KAGVTQTPRYLIKTRGQQVTLSCSPISGHRSVSWYQQTPGQGLQFLFEYFSETQRNKGNFPGRFSGRQFSNSRSEMNVSTLELGDSALYLCASSFDTDTQYFGPGTRLTVL.

The genes are TRBV5-1 and TRBJ2-4; perhaps TRBD1 as D (5 bases). CDR3 length: 14 amino acids. V was clipped by 5 bases and J by 0 bases, with 9 bases between them. Germline assignment: CDR1 SGHRS and CDR2 YFSETQ. The CDR3 here is CASRTELAKNIQYF. CDR3 in DNA: TGCGCCAGCAGGACAGAACTAGCCAAAAACATTCAGTACTTC.

The chain combines TRBV14 with TRBJ1-2; D is uncertain. The CDR3 loop spans 16 amino acids. V was shortened by 5 bases and J by 3 bases, with 19 bases between the two germline ends. Germline V lookup: CDR1 SGHDN, CDR2 FVKESK. The CDR3 loop is CASSRHGLTPDYGYTF. CDR3 nucleotides: TGTGCCAGCAGCAGACACGGACTGACTCCGGACTATGGCTACACCTTC.

The J gene is TRBJ1-4, the V gene TRBV5-5; TRBD1 matches 7 bases. CDR1 SGHKS and CDR2 YYEKEE come from the germline V gene (reference sequence). V dropped 3 bases and J dropped 3; count of bases not matched to a gene: 5. CDR3 length: 15 amino acids. The CDR3 is CASSSSTGPNEKLFF. CDR3 DNA: TGTGCCAGCAGCTCCTCGACAGGGCCTAATGAAAAACTGTTTTTT.

This clone has a handful of counts. The rearrangement joins TRBV18 to TRBJ1-2, with a weak D call TRBD1 (5 bases). Trimming pared 8 bases from V and 7 bases from J, leaving 14 bases between. The germline V gene has CDR1 KGHSH and CDR2 LQKENI. The CDR3 totals 12 residues. CDR3 bases: TGTGCCAGCACCCTAGACAGACTTGGCTACACCTTC. Its protein is CASTLDRLGYTF.

The gene calls are TRBV27 and TRBJ2-7; D gene uncertain. V was cut by 8 bases and J by 3 bases, with 14 bases left in between. The CDR3 extends over 13 amino acids. Germline V gene sequence: CDR1 MNHEY, CDR2 SMNVEV (reference sequence). In DNA, the CDR3 is TGTGCCAGCGCCCCCTGGGTAGGCTACGAGCAGTACTTC. Translation gives CASAPWVGYEQYF.

This rearrangement joins TRBV6-5 to TRBJ1-1, with a possible D match to TRBD1 (5 bases). V lost 6 bases to trimming and J lost 6 bases, with 17 bases between them. The germline CDR1 and CDR2 sequences are MNHEY and SVGAGI. The CDR3 has 14 residues. The CDR3 coding sequence is TGTGCCAGCAGGGGCCTCAAGGGGTCCCCTGAAGCTTTCTTT. Translating gives CASRGLKGSPEAFF.

The chain combines TRBV28 with TRBJ2-5; D not resolved. V dropped 2 bases and J dropped 3 bases, with 7 bases sitting between them. This CDR3 comprises 13 residues. Germline CDR1 and CDR2: MDHEN and SYDVKM. The CDR3 protein is CASSLIPEETQYF. The CDR3 DNA reads TGTGCCAGCAGTTTAATTCCCGAAGAGACCCAGTACTTC.

The chain carries TRBV19 and TRBJ1-5; no reliable D call. Looked up from germline, CDR1 is LNHDA and CDR2 is SQIVND (reference sequence). The CDR3 consists of 12 residues. V lost 5 bases, J lost 10 bases, and 12 bases lay in between. CDR3 in DNA: TGTGCCAGTAGTCCCCCCGGCGGTCCCCAGCATTTT. This encodes CASSPPGGPQHF.

The rearrangement joins TRBV4-1 to TRBJ2-1, with 9 bases aligning to TRBD1. After removal of 6 bases from V and 7 bases from J, the junction contained 10 bases not matched to a gene. Germline V gives CDR1 MGHRA, CDR2 YSYEKL. The CDR3 consists of 15 residues. Written as DNA, the CDR3 is TGCGCCAGCAGTACCGGGACAGGGTGGATGAATGAGCAGTTCTTC. It codes for CASSTGTGWMNEQFF.

The chain carries TRBV9 and TRBJ1-1; no definite D call. Germline values: CDR1 SGDLS, CDR2 YYNGEE. This CDR3 is 13 amino acids long. V lost 4 bases and J lost 0, with 7 bases in between. The CDR3 loop reads CASSHHMNTEAFF. DNA for the CDR3: TGTGCCAGCAGCCACCACATGAACACTGAAGCTTTCTTT. Supplemented by reference TRBV9 and TRBJ1-1, the full variable domain reads DSGVTQTPKHLITATGQRVTLRCSPRSGDLSVYWYQQSLDQGLQFLIQYYNGEERAKGNILERFSAQQFPDLHSELNLSSLELGDSALYFCASSHHMNTEAFFGQGTRLTVV.

The V and J genes are TRBV6-4 and TRBJ2-1; possible D gene TRBD1, 6 bases. Looked up from germline, CDR1 is MRHNA and CDR2 is SNTAGT. This CDR3 region has 14 residues. The V gene lost 2 bases and the J gene lost 9 bases, with 14 bases spanning the gap. Here the CDR3 reads CASSDLGARGEQFF. DNA of the CDR3: TGTGCCAGCAGTGACCTGGGGGCGAGGGGTGAGCAGTTCTTC.

The chain joins TRBV2 to TRBJ1-2; D is uncertain. This CDR3 contains 11 residues. The ends were cut back, 2 bases at V and 8 bases at J, with 6 bases in the middle. Germline CDR1 reads SNHLY; CDR2 reads FYNNEI. The CDR3: CASSEWSGYTF. The DNA of the CDR3 is TGTGCCAGCAGTGAATGGTCAGGCTACACCTTC.